This TCR beta chain was identified during a study of blood T cell repertoires in COVID-19. Study background: Sites in the United States, Italy and Spain provided acute and convalescent COVID-19 samples. PBMCs, B-cell-depleted T cells, or T cells were the source of the cDNA or gDNA that made up the material.

In the source study's methods: Reference gene primer amplification yielded estimated nucleated cell counts. The method was immunoSEQ multiplex PCR; TCRdb's version includes in-frame clones alone and lacks a portion of them. That table gives V, J and clone size, and the DNA gave D and trimming. Of 250,000 or so clones detected, around nine tenths appear once; the ten largest clones hold around 8.8%. The ends were cut back, 7 bases at V and 2 bases at J, with 13 bases in the middle. CDR3 length: 14 amino acids. The germline CDR1 and CDR2 sequences are MNHEY and SMNVEV (reference sequence). This clone showed up just once.

The rearrangement links TRBV27 to TRBJ2-3; D possibly corresponds to TRBD2 (6 bases). The sequence derives from a middle-aged man with active or convalescent COVID-19. The material sequenced was peripheral blood. CDR3 sequence reads: CASNPGLITDTQYF. In DNA form, the CDR3 reads TGTGCCAGCAACCCGGGACTCATCACAGATACGCAGTATTTT.